The clone carrying this T cell receptor beta chain was recorded once. Individuals aged roughly 18 to 95 years were recruited from about two dozen US areas. Cohort placement rested on clinical history that participants reported themselves. The data derive from a study of blood T cell repertoires in COVID-19. Across the whole study: PBMCs, B-cell-depleted T cells, or T cells provided the cDNA or gDNA that made up the material.

Clones were sequenced by immunoSEQ multiplex PCR, and TCRdb holds only the in-frame ones, with some missing. Of some 400,000 clones in the sample, 80% to 90% were seen once. The sample taken for sequencing was PBMCs or T cells enriched from blood (not recorded which). The TCR originated in a man aged 25 to 45 who had recovered from COVID-19.

CDR3 loop: CASSLMGTVGQPQHF. DNA of the CDR3: TGTGCCAGCAGCTTAATGGGCACAGTCGGTCAGCCCCAGCATTTT. J is TRBJ1-5 and V is TRBV7-2; D is ambiguous. CDR1 and CDR2 from the germline V gene are SGHTA and FQGNSA. The V and J ends lost 2 bases and 6 bases respectively, with 14 bases between them. The CDR3 has 15 amino acids.